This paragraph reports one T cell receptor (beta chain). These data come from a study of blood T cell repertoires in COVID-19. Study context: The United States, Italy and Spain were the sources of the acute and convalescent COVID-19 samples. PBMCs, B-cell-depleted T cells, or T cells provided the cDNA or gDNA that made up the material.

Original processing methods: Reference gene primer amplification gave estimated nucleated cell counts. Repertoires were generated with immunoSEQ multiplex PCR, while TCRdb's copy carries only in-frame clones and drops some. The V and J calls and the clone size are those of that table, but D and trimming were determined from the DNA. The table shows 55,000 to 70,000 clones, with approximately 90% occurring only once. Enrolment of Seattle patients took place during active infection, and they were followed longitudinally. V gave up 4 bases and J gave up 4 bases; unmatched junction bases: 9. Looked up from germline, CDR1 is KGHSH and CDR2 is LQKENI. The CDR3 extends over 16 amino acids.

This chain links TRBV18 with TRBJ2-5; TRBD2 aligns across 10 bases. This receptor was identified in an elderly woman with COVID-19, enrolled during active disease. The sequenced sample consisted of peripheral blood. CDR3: CASSLQASGGAETQYF. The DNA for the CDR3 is TGTGCCAGCTCACTCCAAGCTAGCGGGGGAGCAGAGACCCAGTACTTC. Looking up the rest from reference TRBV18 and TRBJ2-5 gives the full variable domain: NAGVMQNPRHLVRRRGQEARLRCSPMKGHSHVYWYRQLPEEGLKFMVYLQKENIIDESGMPKERFSAEFPKEGPSILRIQQVVRGDSAAYFCASSLQASGGAETQYFGPGTRLLVL.